Ten or more counts support the clone carrying this T cell receptor (beta chain). The CDR3 covers 16 residues. Per germline, CDR1 SGHRS and CDR2 YFSETQ. V lost 4 bases, J lost 5 bases, and 7 bases stayed unmatched. TCRdb re-analysed the 5' RACE reads in MiXCR, keeping a single row per CDR3 protein. This table holds some 200,000 distinct CDR3 sequences, roughly 3% found once. This sample was included in a study of T cells after yellow fever vaccination. At the level of the study: Fractions of low cell number were prepared using SMART-Seq v4 Ultra Low Input.

The chain is built from TRBV5-1 and TRBJ2-3, with 13 bases aligning to TRBD2. This receptor was taken from a man aged 18 to 30 who received the YFV17D yellow fever vaccine. Sequencing used CD4+ T cells sorted from PBMCs, obtained 10 days after the yellow fever booster vaccination. The CDR3 spells CASSPTSGGALDTQYF. As DNA, the CDR3 is TGCGCCAGCAGCCCCACTAGCGGGGGGGCCCTAGATACGCAGTATTTT.